The T cell receptor (beta chain) under discussion was sequenced for a study of T cells after posttransplantation cyclophosphamide. Clones were read by immunoSEQ multiplex PCR, and TCRdb kept only the in-frame ones, dropping some. There are tens of thousands of clones in the sample, none observed a single time. Broader study findings: Donor-recipient repertoire similarity was low at 1-2 months, rising over year one. After PTCy, TRB diversity resembled that of CNI/methotrexate controls.

Looked up from germline, CDR1 is LGHNT and CDR2 is FRNRAP. Unmatched junction bases numbered 11, after V lost 1 base and J lost 4 bases. The CDR3 sequence is 17 residues long. This clone was seen a few times. Its matching antigen is unknown. The V call is TRBV12-5, the J call TRBJ2-5; TRBD1 matches 8 bases. The sequence was collected from a man under 40 in good health and a related stem cell transplant donor. Sequences were obtained from PBMCs. CDR3 protein: CASGLGQGARVGETQYF. CDR3 coding DNA: TGTGCTAGTGGTTTGGGCCAGGGGGCACGGGTCGGAGAGACCCAGTACTTC.